Listed below are T cell receptor beta chains from one sample, sequenced in a study of patients and donors after allogeneic stem cell transplantation. TCRdb re-called the RT-PCR reads through MiXCR, storing one row per CDR3 protein. The profile covers some 40,000 distinct CDR3 sequences, with 25% to 40% appearing a single time and 60% to 80% taken by the ten largest. Sequences were obtained from blood, either unsorted or a sorted T cell fraction (not recorded which). These receptors came from a human donor who was either an allogeneic HSCT recipient or a stem cell or donor lymphocyte infusion donor (not recorded which). It is not recorded whose cells these are; they may come from a transplant donor. Each CDR3 is given with its conserved first and last residue. The D gene is left open where the match is weak. Where a row states a size, it is once, few, many or the class of an expanded clone; other rows omit it.

V gene	clone size	D gene	CDR3 length	J gene	CDR3 protein	CDR3 DNA
TRBV2	many	TRBD2	13	TRBJ2-7	CASYSPGLYEQYF	TGTGCCAGCTACTCCCCGGGACTATACGAGCAGTACTTC
TRBV9	few	-	13	TRBJ2-7	CASSVGLTYEQYF	TGTGCCAGCAGCGTCGGACTTACCTACGAGCAGTACTTC
TRBV4-1	few	-	14	TRBJ2-1	CASSYGPVSNEQFF	TGCGCCAGCAGCTACGGCCCCGTATCCAATGAGCAGTTCTTC
TRBV12-3/TRBV12-4	-	-	13	TRBJ2-7	CASSIGSPYEQYF	TGTGCCAGCAGTATAGGGAGTCCCTACGAGCAGTACTTC
TRBV4-3	few	-	14	TRBJ1-6	CASSQDKGESPLHF	TGCGCCAGCAGCCAAGATAAGGGAGAGTCACCCCTCCACTTT
TRBV7-2	many	-	13	TRBJ1-4	CASSLALSEKLFF	TGTGCCAGCAGCCTTGCACTTAGTGAAAAACTGTTTTTT
TRBV19	few	-	17	TRBJ2-1	CASSVGQPGWSYNEQFF	TGTGCCAGTAGTGTCGGACAGCCTGGGTGGTCCTACAATGAGCAGTTCTTC
TRBV13	few	TRBD1	15	TRBJ1-2	CASSIGTDRNYGYTF	TGTGCCAGCAGCATTGGGACAGACCGTAACTATGGCTACACCTTC
TRBV6-2/TRBV6-3	few	TRBD2	18	TRBJ2-1	CASSYPYSGRIAYNEQFF	TGTGCCAGCAGTTACCCCTATAGCGGGAGAATTGCCTACAATGAGCAGTTCTTC
TRBV7-3	few	-	13	TRBJ1-6	CASSLTRGSPLHF	TGTGCCAGCAGCTTAACGCGCGGCTCACCCCTCCACTTT
TRBV6-5	few	-	15	TRBJ1-3	CASSYSPLRGNTIYF	TGTGCCAGCAGTTACTCACCCCTGAGGGGAAACACCATATATTTT
TRBV20-1	-	TRBD2	17	TRBJ2-7	CSARAHEAGGSSDEQYF	TGCAGTGCTAGAGCACATGAAGCGGGAGGGTCTAGCGACGAGCAGTACTTC
TRBV7-8	-	-	14	TRBJ2-4	CASSLGVAKNIQYF	TGTGCCAGCAGCCTGGGTGTCGCCAAAAACATTCAGTACTTC
TRBV12-3/TRBV12-4	-	TRBD2	15	TRBJ2-7	CASSFTSGRAHEQYF	TGTGCCAGCAGTTTCACTAGCGGGAGGGCCCACGAGCAGTACTTC
TRBV3-1	-	-	13	TRBJ2-1	CASSQDFGRGQFF	TGTGCCAGCAGCCAAGACTTTGGACGGGGGCAGTTCTTC
TRBV7-9	-	-	15	TRBJ2-1	CASRPPLVGLAEQFF	TGTGCCAGCAGGCCCCCCCTAGTAGGCTTGGCTGAGCAGTTCTTC
TRBV10-3	few	-	15	TRBJ2-1	CAISEFTRGYNEQFF	TGTGCCATCAGTGAGTTTACCCGGGGATACAATGAGCAGTTCTTC
TRBV4-3	few	-	13	TRBJ1-3	CASSLNSGNTIYF	TGCGCCAGCAGCCTCAACTCTGGAAACACCATATATTTT
TRBV6-6	many	TRBD1	16	TRBJ1-2	CASSYPSTGLRGGYTF	TGTGCCAGCAGTTACCCCTCGACAGGGCTGAGGGGTGGCTACACCTTC
TRBV4-3	-	-	16	TRBJ2-3	CASSLRASGSTDTQYF	TGCGCCAGCAGCCTGAGGGCCAGCGGGAGCACAGATACGCAGTATTTT
TRBV13	few	-	15	TRBJ2-7	CASSLEGTFSYEQYF	TGTGCCAGCAGCTTAGAGGGGACGTTTTCCTACGAGCAGTACTTC
TRBV28	few	-	13	TRBJ1-1	CASSRDVRTEAFF	TGTGCCAGCAGTAGGGACGTTAGAACTGAAGCTTTCTTT
TRBV6-2/TRBV6-3	few	-	13	TRBJ1-2	CASMVRASYGYTF	TGTGCCAGCATGGTCAGGGCCAGCTATGGCTACACCTTC
TRBV5-5	few	TRBD1	17	TRBJ1-5	CASSLRDSFYSNQPQHF	TGTGCCAGCAGCTTACGGGACAGCTTCTATAGCAATCAGCCCCAGCATTTT
TRBV20-1	-	-	12	TRBJ1-4	CSARRQNEKLFF	TGCAGTGCTAGGAGACAGAATGAAAAACTGTTTTTT
TRBV6-6	many	TRBD1	15	TRBJ1-4	CASSPPTGASEKLFF	TGTGCCAGCAGTCCCCCGACAGGGGCTAGTGAAAAACTGTTTTTT
TRBV6-5	many	-	12	TRBJ1-1	CASCQGNTEAFF	TGTGCCAGCTGCCAGGGGAACACTGAAGCTTTCTTT
TRBV29-1	-	TRBD2	16	TRBJ2-7	CSARVAGGEYLYEQYF	TGCAGCGCTCGGGTGGCGGGAGGAGAATATCTCTACGAGCAGTACTTC
TRBV9	few	-	15	TRBJ2-2	CASSGPIRGTGELFF	TGTGCCAGCAGCGGACCTATCAGGGGCACCGGGGAGCTGTTTTTT
TRBV28	-	TRBD2	14	TRBJ2-3	CAGGTSGRTDTQYF	TGTGCCGGCGGTACTAGCGGCCGCACAGATACGCAGTATTTT
TRBV7-9	-	-	15	TRBJ2-7	CASSDWGPQSYEQYF	TGTGCCAGCAGCGACTGGGGCCCGCAATCCTACGAGCAGTACTTC
TRBV5-1	-	-	14	TRBJ2-7	CASSSTPGAYEQYF	TGCGCCAGCAGCTCAACCCCGGGGGCCTACGAGCAGTACTTC
TRBV5-4	once	-	16	TRBJ2-7	CASSSAERRLTYEQYF	TGTGCCAGCAGCTCCGCGGAAAGGCGGCTAACCTACGAGCAGTACTTC
TRBV29-1	-	-	13	TRBJ2-3	CSVPGTTRDTQYF	TGCAGCGTCCCCGGGACAACCCGAGATACGCAGTATTTT
TRBV12-3/TRBV12-4	many	-	15	TRBJ1-1	CASRSLQGRDAEAFF	TGTGCCAGCAGATCCCTCCAGGGGCGGGACGCTGAAGCTTTCTTT
TRBV12-3/TRBV12-4	-	-	14	TRBJ1-5	CASSLPNSNQPQHF	TGTGCCAGCAGTCTTCCGAATAGCAATCAGCCCCAGCATTTT
TRBV10-3	few	TRBD1	13	TRBJ2-5	CAISGAGGETQYF	TGTGCCATCAGTGGGGCAGGGGGAGAGACCCAGTACTTC
TRBV7-6	few	TRBD1	15	TRBJ2-1	CASSDRDSLYNEQFF	TGTGCCAGCAGCGACCGGGACAGCCTCTACAATGAGCAGTTCTTC
TRBV20-1	few	-	15	TRBJ1-2	CSARPQDPEGYGYTF	TGCAGTGCTAGGCCCCAAGACCCAGAAGGCTATGGCTACACCTTC
TRBV12-5	once	-	15	TRBJ1-6	CASGLVQGRNSPLHF	TGTGCTAGTGGTTTGGTTCAGGGACGGAATTCACCCCTCCACTTT
TRBV20-1	many	-	15	TRBJ1-1	CRKDRSSRKNTEAFF	TGCAGGAAAGACAGGAGCAGCCGGAAGAACACTGAAGCTTTCTTT
TRBV5-1	once	-	13	TRBJ1-1	CASSSATGPEAFF	TGCGCCAGCAGCTCTGCCACAGGGCCTGAAGCTTTCTTT
TRBV5-1	-	TRBD2	15	TRBJ2-7	CASSFFAGGPGEQYF	TGCGCCAGCAGCTTCTTCGCGGGAGGGCCGGGTGAGCAGTACTTC
TRBV7-2	-	-	12	TRBJ1-2	CASSLGRYGYTF	TGTGCCAGCAGCTTGGGCCGATATGGCTACACCTTC
TRBV15	few	-	12	TRBJ1-1	CATSREGTEAFF	TGTGCCACCAGCAGAGAGGGTACTGAAGCTTTCTTT
TRBV20-1	many	TRBD1	18	TRBJ1-6	CSASRLGTARPTDSPLHF	TGCAGTGCTAGTCGGTTGGGGACAGCCCGACCGACGGATTCACCCCTCCACTTT